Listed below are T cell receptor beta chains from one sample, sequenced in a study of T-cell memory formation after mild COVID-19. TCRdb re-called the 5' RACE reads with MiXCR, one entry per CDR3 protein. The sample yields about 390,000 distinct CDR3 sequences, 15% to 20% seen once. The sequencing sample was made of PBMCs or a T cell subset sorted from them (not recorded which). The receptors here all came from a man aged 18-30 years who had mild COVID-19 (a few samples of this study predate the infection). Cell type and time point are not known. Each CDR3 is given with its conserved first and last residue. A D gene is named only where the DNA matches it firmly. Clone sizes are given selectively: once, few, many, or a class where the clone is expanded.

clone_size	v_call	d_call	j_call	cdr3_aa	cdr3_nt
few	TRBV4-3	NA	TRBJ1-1	CASSQGGRNTEAFF	TGCGCCAGCAGCCAAGGCGGGAGGAACACTGAAGCTTTCTTT
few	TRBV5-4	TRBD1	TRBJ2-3	CASTRGSSDTQYF	TGTGCCAGCACCAGGGGGAGCTCAGATACGCAGTATTTT
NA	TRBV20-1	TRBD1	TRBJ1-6	CSAPDPLTGGNSPLHF	TGCAGTGCTCCGGATCCTCTGACAGGGGGCAATTCACCCCTCCACTTT
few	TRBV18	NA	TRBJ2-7	CASSRAGTVSYEQYF	TGTGCCAGCTCCCGAGCCGGGACGGTCTCCTACGAGCAGTACTTC
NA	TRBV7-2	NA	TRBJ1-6	CASSRDWDSPLHF	TGTGCCAGCAGCCGGGACTGGGATTCACCCCTCCACTTT
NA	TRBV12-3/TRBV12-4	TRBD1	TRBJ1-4	CASSPDRVGEKLFF	TGTGCCAGCAGCCCGGACAGGGTAGGCGAAAAACTGTTTTTT
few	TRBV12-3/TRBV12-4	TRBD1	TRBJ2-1	CASSLDNRGNEQFF	TGTGCCAGCAGTTTAGACAACAGGGGCAATGAGCAGTTCTTC
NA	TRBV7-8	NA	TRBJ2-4	CASSNTRDVAKNIQYF	TGTGCCAGCAGCAACACCCGGGATGTAGCCAAAAACATTCAGTACTTC
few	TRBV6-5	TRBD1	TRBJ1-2	CASSYKRTGSGYTF	TGTGCCAGCAGTTACAAAAGGACAGGGAGCGGCTACACCTTC
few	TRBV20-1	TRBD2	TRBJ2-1	CSAPGGPLYNEQFF	TGCAGTGCCCCGGGGGGTCCCCTATACAATGAGCAGTTCTTC
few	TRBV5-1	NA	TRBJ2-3	CASSLDREGDTQYF	TGCGCCAGCAGCTTGGACAGGGAGGGAGATACGCAGTATTTT
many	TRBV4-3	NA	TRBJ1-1	CASSQYPATEAFF	TGCGCCAGCAGCCAATACCCAGCCACTGAAGCTTTCTTT
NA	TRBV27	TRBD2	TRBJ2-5	CASATSGGAQYF	TGTGCCAGCGCGACTAGCGGGGGGGCCCAGTACTTC
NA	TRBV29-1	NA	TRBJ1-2	CSEFFLDGSNYGYTF	TGCAGCGAGTTCTTTTTGGACGGGTCCAACTATGGCTACACCTTC
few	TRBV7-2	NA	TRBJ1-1	CASSEQPGGEAFF	TGTGCCAGCAGCGAACAGCCGGGGGGTGAAGCTTTCTTT
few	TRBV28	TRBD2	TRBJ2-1	CASRRPDLAGGPQFF	TGTGCCAGCAGGCGCCCCGACCTAGCGGGGGGGCCTCAGTTCTTC
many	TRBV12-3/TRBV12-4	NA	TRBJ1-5	CASSLMDRNQPQHF	TGTGCCAGCAGTTTAATGGATCGCAATCAGCCCCAGCATTTT
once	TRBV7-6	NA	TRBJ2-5	CASSRRLDQETQYF	TGTGCCAGCAGCCGCAGGCTAGATCAAGAGACCCAGTACTTC
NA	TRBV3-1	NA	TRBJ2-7	CASRSRGHEQYF	TGTGCCAGCAGGTCGAGGGGCCACGAGCAGTACTTC
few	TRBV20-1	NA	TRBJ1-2	CSAPTVSPWNGYTF	TGCAGTGCTCCGACAGTTTCCCCTTGGAATGGCTACACCTTC
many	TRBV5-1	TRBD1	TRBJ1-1	CASSLDRGRAATEAFF	TGCGCCAGCAGCTTGGACAGGGGGCGTGCAGCCACTGAAGCTTTCTTT
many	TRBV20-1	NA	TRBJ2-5	CSARGGDTKETQYF	TGCAGTGCTAGAGGGGGGGACACCAAAGAGACCCAGTACTTC
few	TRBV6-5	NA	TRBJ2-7	CATAQKPYEQYF	TGTGCCACGGCCCAGAAACCCTACGAGCAGTACTTC
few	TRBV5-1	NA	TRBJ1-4	CASSSPSNGEKLFF	TGCGCCAGCAGCTCACCATCCAACGGGGAAAAACTGTTTTTT
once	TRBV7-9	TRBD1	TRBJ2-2	CASSPDRVATGELFF	TGTGCCAGCAGCCCGGACAGGGTGGCCACCGGGGAGCTGTTTTTT
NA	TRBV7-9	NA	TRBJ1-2	CASSLDSSAGAYYGYTF	TGTGCCAGCAGCTTAGATTCGTCGGCAGGGGCGTACTATGGCTACACCTTC
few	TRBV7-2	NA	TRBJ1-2	CASSSRHGENGYTF	TGTGCCAGCAGTTCCAGGCATGGAGAGAATGGCTACACCTTC
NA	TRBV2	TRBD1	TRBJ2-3	CASSLQGAQADTQYF	TGTGCCAGCAGTCTACAGGGGGCGCAGGCAGATACGCAGTATTTT
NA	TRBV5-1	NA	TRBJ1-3	CASSPEAQGFSGNTIYF	TGCGCCAGCAGCCCGGAGGCGCAGGGTTTCTCTGGAAACACCATATATTTT
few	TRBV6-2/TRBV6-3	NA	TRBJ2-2	CASSPMSGELFF	TGTGCCAGCAGTCCTATGTCCGGGGAGCTGTTTTTT
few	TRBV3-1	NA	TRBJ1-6	CASSPTTGPENSPLHF	TGTGCCAGCAGCCCAACGACAGGCCCGGAAAATTCACCCCTCCACTTT
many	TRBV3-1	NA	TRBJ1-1	CASSLGHLNTEAFF	TGTGCCAGCAGCCTGGGACACTTGAACACTGAAGCTTTCTTT
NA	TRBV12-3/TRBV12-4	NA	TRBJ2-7	CASSFAGRGGEQYF	TGTGCCAGCAGTTTCGCGGGCAGGGGAGGAGAGCAGTACTTC
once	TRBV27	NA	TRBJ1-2	CASIRVYGYTF	TGTGCCAGCATAAGGGTCTATGGCTACACCTTC
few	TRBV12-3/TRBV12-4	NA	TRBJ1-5	CASSLFGLRDQPQHF	TGTGCCAGCAGTTTATTCGGGTTAAGGGATCAGCCCCAGCATTTT
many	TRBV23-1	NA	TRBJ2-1	CASSKEFF	TGCGCCAGCAGCAAGGAGTTCTTC
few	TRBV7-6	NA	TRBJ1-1	CASSLGGFMNTEAFF	TGTGCCAGCAGCTTAGGGGGGTTTATGAACACTGAAGCTTTCTTT
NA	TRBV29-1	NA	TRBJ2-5	CSVEIRGYQETQYF	TGCAGCGTTGAAATCCGGGGGTACCAAGAGACCCAGTACTTC
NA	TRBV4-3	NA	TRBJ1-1	CASSQDRAVLNTEAFF	TGCGCCAGCAGCCAAGATAGGGCAGTCCTCAACACTGAAGCTTTCTTT
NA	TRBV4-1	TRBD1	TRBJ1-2	CASSQGQWTGGYTF	TGCGCCAGCAGCCAAGGGCAGTGGACAGGAGGCTACACCTTC
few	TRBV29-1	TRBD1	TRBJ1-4	CSVSTFDREGEKLFF	TGCAGCGTTTCTACCTTTGACAGGGAAGGGGAAAAACTGTTTTTT
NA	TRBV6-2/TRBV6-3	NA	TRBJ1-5	CASRLKGPGNQPQHF	TGTGCCAGCAGGTTAAAGGGGCCTGGCAATCAGCCCCAGCATTTT